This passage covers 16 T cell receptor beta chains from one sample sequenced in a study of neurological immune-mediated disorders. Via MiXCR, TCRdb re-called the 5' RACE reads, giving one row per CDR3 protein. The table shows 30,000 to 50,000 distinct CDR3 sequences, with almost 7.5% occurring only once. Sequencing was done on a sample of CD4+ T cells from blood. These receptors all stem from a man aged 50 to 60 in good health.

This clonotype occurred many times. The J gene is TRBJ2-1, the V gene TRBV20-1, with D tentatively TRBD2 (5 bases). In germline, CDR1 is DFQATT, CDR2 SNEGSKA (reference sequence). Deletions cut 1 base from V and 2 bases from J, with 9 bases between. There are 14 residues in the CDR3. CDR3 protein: CSARGGVTYNEQFF. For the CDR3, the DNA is TGCAGTGCTAGAGGGGGAGTTACCTACAATGAGCAGTTCTTC.

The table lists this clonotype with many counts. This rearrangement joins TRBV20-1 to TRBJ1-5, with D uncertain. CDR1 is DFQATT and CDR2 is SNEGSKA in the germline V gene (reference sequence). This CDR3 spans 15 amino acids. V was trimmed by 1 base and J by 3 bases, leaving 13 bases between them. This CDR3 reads CSARVAGQSNQPQHF. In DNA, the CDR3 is TGCAGTGCTAGAGTGGCAGGCCAGTCCAATCAGCCCCAGCATTTT.

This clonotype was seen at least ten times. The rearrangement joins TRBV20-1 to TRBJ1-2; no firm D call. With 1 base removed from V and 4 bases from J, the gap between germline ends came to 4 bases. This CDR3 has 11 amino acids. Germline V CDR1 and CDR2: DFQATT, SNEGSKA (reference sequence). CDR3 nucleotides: TGCAGTGCTAGAGGAGGCTATGGCTACACCTTC. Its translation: CSARGGYGYTF.

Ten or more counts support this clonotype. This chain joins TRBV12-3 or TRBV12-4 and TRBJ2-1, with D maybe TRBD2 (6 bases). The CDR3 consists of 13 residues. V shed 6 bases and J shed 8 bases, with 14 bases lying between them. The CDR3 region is CASSLSGEDEQFF. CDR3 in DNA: TGTGCCAGCAGCCTCAGTGGGGAGGATGAGCAGTTCTTC.

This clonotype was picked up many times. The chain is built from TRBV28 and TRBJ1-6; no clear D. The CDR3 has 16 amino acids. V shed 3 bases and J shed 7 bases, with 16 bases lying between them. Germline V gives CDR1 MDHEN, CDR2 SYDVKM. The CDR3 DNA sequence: TGTGCCAGCAGTTTCCGGACCCGATCTTTCAATTCACCCCTCCACTTT. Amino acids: CASSFRTRSFNSPLHF.

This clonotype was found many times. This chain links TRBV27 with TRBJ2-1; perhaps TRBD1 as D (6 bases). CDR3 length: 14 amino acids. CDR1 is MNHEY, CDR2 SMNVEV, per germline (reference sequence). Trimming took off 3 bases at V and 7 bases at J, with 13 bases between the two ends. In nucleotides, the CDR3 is TGTGCCAGCAGTTTTTCCGGGACAAAAAATGAGCAGTTCTTC. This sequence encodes CASSFSGTKNEQFF.

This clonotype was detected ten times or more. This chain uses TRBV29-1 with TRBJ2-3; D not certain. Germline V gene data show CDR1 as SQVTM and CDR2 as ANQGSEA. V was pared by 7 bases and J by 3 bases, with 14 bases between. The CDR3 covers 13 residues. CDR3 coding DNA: TGCAGCGGAAAGGGTCGGTATACAGATACGCAGTATTTT. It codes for CSGKGRYTDTQYF.

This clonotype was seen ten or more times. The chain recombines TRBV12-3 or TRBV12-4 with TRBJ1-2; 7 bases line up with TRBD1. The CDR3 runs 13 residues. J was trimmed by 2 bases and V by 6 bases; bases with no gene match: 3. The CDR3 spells CASSQTGNYGYTF. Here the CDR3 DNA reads TGTGCCAGCAGCCAGACAGGGAACTATGGCTACACCTTC.

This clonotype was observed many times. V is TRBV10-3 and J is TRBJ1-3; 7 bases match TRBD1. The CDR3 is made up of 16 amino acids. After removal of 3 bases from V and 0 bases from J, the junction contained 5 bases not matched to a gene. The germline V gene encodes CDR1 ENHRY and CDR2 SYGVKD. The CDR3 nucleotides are TGTGCCATCAGTGATTCGGGGACAGTCTCTGGAAACACCATATATTTT. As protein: CAISDSGTVSGNTIYF.

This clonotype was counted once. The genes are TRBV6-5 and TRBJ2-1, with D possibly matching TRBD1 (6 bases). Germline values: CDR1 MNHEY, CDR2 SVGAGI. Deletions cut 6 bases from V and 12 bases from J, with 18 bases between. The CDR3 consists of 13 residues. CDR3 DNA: TGTGCCAGCAGACACGCAGGGGCTTCTGTGCAGTTCTTC. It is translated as CASRHAGASVQFF.

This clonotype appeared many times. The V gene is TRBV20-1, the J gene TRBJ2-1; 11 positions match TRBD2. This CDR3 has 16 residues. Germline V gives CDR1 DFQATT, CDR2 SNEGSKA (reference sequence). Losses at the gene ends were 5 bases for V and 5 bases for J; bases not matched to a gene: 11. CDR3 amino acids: CSAPPAGTSGNNEQFF. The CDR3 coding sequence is TGCAGTGCTCCCCCCGCGGGGACTAGCGGAAACAATGAGCAGTTCTTC.

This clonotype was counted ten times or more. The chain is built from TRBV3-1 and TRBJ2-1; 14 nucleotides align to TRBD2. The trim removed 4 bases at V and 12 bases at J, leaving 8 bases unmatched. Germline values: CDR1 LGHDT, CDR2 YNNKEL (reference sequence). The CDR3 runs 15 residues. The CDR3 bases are TGTGCCAGCAGCCCGGGACTAGCGGGAGTCAGGGGGCAGTTCTTC. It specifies CASSPGLAGVRGQFF.

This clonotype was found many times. For the CDR3, the DNA is TGTGCCACCAGTGCGGTGGATTCCTACGAGCAGTACTTC. It yields the protein CATSAVDSYEQYF. The chain links TRBV24-1 to TRBJ2-7; D gene unclear. The CDR3 is 13 amino acids. The germline V gene has CDR1 KGHDR and CDR2 SFDVKD. V was trimmed by 5 bases and J by 1 base, leaving 8 bases between them.

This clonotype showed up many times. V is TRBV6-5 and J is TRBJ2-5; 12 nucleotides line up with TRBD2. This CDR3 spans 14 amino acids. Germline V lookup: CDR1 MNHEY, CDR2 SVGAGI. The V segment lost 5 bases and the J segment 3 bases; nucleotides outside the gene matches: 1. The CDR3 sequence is CASSRLAGEETQYF. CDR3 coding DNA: TGTGCCAGCAGTCGACTAGCGGGAGAAGAGACCCAGTACTTC.

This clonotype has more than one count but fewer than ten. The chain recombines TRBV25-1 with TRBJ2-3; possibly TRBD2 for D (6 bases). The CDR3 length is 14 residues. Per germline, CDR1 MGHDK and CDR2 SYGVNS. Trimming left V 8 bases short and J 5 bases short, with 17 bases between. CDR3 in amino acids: CASGNQMGGDTQYF. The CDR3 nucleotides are TGTGCCAGCGGCAATCAGATGGGGGGAGATACGCAGTATTTT.

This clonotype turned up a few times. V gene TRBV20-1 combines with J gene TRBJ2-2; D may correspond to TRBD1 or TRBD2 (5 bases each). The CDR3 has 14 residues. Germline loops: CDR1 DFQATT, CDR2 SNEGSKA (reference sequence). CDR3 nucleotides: TGCAGCATACATGGTAGTCGGGGCTCCGGGGAGCTGTTTTTT. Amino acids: CSIHGSRGSGELFF.